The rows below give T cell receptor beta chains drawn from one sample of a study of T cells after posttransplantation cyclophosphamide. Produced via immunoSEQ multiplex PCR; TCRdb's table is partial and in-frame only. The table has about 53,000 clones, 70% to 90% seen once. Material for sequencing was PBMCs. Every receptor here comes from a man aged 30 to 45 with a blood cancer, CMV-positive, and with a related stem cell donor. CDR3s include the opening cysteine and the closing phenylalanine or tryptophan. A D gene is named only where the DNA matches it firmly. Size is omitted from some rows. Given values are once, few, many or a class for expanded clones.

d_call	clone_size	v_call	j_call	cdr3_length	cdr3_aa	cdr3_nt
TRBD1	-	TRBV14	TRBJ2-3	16	CASSRDRGSGTDTQYF	TGTGCCAGCAGCCGGGACAGGGGGTCGGGCACAGATACGCAGTATTTT
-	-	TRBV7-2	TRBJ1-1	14	CASSLDRWNTEAFF	TGTGCCAGCAGCTTAGACAGGTGGAACACTGAAGCTTTCTTT
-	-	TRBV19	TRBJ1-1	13	CASSSKGDTEAFF	TGTGCCAGTAGTTCGAAGGGGGACACTGAAGCTTTCTTT
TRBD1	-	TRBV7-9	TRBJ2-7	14	CASSPLDRAYEQYF	TGTGCCAGCAGCCCTCTCGACAGGGCCTACGAGCAGTACTTC
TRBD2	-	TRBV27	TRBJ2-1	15	CASSLASGNYNEQFF	TGTGCCAGCAGTTTAGCTAGCGGAAATTACAATGAGCAGTTCTTC
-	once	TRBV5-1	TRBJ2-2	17	CASSLVALGTNTGELFF	TGCGCCAGCAGCTTGGTAGCGCTAGGAACTAACACCGGGGAGCTGTTTTTT
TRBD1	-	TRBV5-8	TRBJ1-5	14	CASADRRGNQPQHF	TGTGCCAGCGCGGACAGGAGGGGCAATCAGCCCCAGCATTTT
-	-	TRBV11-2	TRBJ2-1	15	CASSPTFSSYNEQFF	TGTGCCAGCAGTCCTACTTTTAGCTCCTACAATGAGCAGTTCTTC
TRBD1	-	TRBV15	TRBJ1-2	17	CATSIDREHPANYGYTF	TGTGCCACCAGCATAGACAGGGAACACCCTGCTAACTATGGCTACACCTTC
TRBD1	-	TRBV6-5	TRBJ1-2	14	CASSRGGANYGYTF	TGTGCCAGCAGTCGAGGGGGCGCGAACTATGGCTACACCTTC
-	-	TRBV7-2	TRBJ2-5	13	CASSGSNQETQYF	TGTGCCAGCTCGGGGTCAAACCAAGAGACCCAGTACTTC
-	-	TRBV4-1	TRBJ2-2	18	CASSQDPIAGGNTGELFF	TGCGCCAGCAGCCAAGACCCTATAGCTGGAGGGAACACCGGGGAGCTGTTTTTT
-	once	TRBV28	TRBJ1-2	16	CASSAGNSPTFYGYTF	TGTGCCAGCAGTGCGGGAAACAGCCCAACTTTCTATGGCTACACCTTC
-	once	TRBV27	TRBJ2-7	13	CASSFVGSYEQYF	TGTGCCAGCAGTTTTGTCGGGAGCTACGAGCAGTACTTC
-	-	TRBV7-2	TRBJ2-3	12	CASSLYPDTQYF	TGTGCCAGCAGCTTATATCCAGATACGCAGTATTTT
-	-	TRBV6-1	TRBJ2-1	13	CASSLRTEPKEFF	TGTGCCAGCAGTCTGCGGACAGAGCCTAAGGAGTTCTTC
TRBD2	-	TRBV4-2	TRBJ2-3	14	CASSQGLAADTQYF	TGTGCCAGCAGTCAAGGACTAGCAGCAGATACGCAGTATTTT
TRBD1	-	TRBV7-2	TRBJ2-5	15	CASSPQATGTETQYF	TGTGCCAGCAGCCCCCAAGCGACAGGGACAGAGACCCAGTACTTC
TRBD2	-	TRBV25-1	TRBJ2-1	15	CASSEPGGRANEQFF	TGTGCCAGCAGTGAACCTGGCGGGAGGGCCAATGAGCAGTTCTTC
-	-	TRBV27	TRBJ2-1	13	CASSPGLYNEQFF	TGTGCCAGCAGTCCCGGACTCTACAATGAGCAGTTCTTC
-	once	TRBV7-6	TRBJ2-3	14	CASSSRRQTDTQYF	TGTGCCAGCAGCTCCCGACGACAGACAGATACGCAGTATTTT
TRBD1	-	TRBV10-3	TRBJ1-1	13	CAVRGQVHTEAFF	TGTGCCGTCAGGGGACAGGTCCACACTGAAGCTTTCTTT
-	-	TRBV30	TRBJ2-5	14	CAWSPSGWRETQYF	TGTGCCTGGAGTCCCTCAGGTTGGCGTGAGACCCAGTACTTC
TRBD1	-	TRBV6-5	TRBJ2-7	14	CASGWTGTSDEQYF	TGTGCCAGCGGGTGGACAGGGACATCAGACGAGCAGTACTTC
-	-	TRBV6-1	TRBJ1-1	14	CASRYGERNTEAFF	TGTGCCAGCAGATATGGGGAGAGGAACACTGAAGCTTTCTTT
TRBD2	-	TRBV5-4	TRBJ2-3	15	CASSRGLAGTDTQYF	TGTGCCAGCAGCCGAGGACTAGCGGGAACGGATACGCAGTATTTT
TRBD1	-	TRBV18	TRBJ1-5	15	CASSPPGGGNQPQHF	TGTGCCAGCTCACCACCAGGGGGCGGCAATCAGCCCCAGCATTTT
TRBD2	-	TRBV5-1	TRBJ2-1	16	CASSPPTSGIFNEQFF	TGCGCCAGCAGCCCACCGACTAGCGGGATTTTTAATGAGCAGTTCTTC
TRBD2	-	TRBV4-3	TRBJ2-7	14	CASSQGLAFYEQYF	TGCGCCAGCAGCCAAGGACTAGCCTTCTACGAGCAGTACTTC
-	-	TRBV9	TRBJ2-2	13	CASGRVATGELFF	TGTGCCAGCGGTCGGGTGGCGACTGGGGAGCTGTTTTTT
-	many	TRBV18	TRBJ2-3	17	CASSLGTAGGPTDTQYF	TGTGCCAGCTCACTCGGGACAGCCGGGGGACCCACAGATACGCAGTATTTT
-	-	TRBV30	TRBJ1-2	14	CAWTTGSGAYGYTF	TGTGCCTGGACTACAGGGTCCGGGGCTTATGGCTACACCTTC
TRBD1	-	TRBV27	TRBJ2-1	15	CASSPGTGAYNEQFF	TGTGCCAGCAGTCCTGGGACAGGAGCCTACAATGAGCAGTTCTTC